This is a list of T cell receptor beta chains from one sample in a study of cytomegalovirus exposure and HLA in healthy donors. Clones were read by immunoSEQ multiplex PCR, and TCRdb kept only the in-frame ones, dropping some. The data contain about 170,000 clones, 77% of them seen just once; the ten biggest clones take up roughly 1.4%. Sequenced sample: PBMCs. These receptors all come from a woman aged 25 to 39 in good health and CMV-seropositive. The CDR3 runs from the conserved cysteine through the conserved F or W. Each record gives: D gene, J gene, V gene, clone size, CDR3 DNA, CDR3 protein. A D gene is named only where the DNA matches it firmly. Some rows mark clone size as missing; the rest say once, few, many or name a class of expanded clone.

D: TRBD2; J: TRBJ2-1; V: TRBV6-1; size: once; DNA: TGTGCCAGCAGGGGGACTAGCGGATCCTACAATGAGCAGTTCTTC; CDR3: CASRGTSGSYNEQFF
D: TRBD1; J: TRBJ2-7; V: TRBV7-3; size: NA; DNA: TGTGCCAGCAGCTTACAGGGGGCCCACGAGCAGTACTTC; CDR3: CASSLQGAHEQYF
D: NA; J: TRBJ2-7; V: TRBV10-2; size: NA; DNA: TGCGCCAGCAGCCTAAGCTCCTACGAGCAGTACTTC; CDR3: CASSLSSYEQYF
D: NA; J: TRBJ1-5; V: TRBV9; size: NA; DNA: TGTGCCAGCAGCCCTACAGGATATAGCAATCAGCCCCAGCATTTT; CDR3: CASSPTGYSNQPQHF
D: NA; J: TRBJ1-5; V: TRBV27; size: NA; DNA: TGTGCCAGCAGTTTGACTTATAGCAATCAGCCCCAGCATTTT; CDR3: CASSLTYSNQPQHF
D: NA; J: TRBJ2-7; V: TRBV6-5; size: NA; DNA: TGTGCCAGCAAACTAGATCTGGGCGAGCAGTACTTC; CDR3: CASKLDLGEQYF
D: TRBD1; J: TRBJ2-3; V: TRBV7-9; size: NA; DNA: TGTGCCAGCAGCTTTGGACAGGCACGCACAGATACGCAGTATTTT; CDR3: CASSFGQARTDTQYF
D: TRBD2; J: TRBJ2-7; V: TRBV2; size: NA; DNA: TGTGCCAGCAGTGATTCTAGCGGGGGCAATGGGGAGCAGTACTTC; CDR3: CASSDSSGGNGEQYF
D: TRBD1; J: TRBJ2-2; V: TRBV5-6; size: NA; DNA: TGTGCCAGCAGCTTAGGAGGGACAGGGTACGTCGGCACCGGGGAGCTGTTTTTT; CDR3: CASSLGGTGYVGTGELFF
D: NA; J: TRBJ2-3; V: TRBV10-1; size: once; DNA: TGCGCCAGCAGTGAACAGGCTAGAGGCACAGATACGCAGTATTTT; CDR3: CASSEQARGTDTQYF
D: NA; J: TRBJ2-1; V: TRBV5-1; size: NA; DNA: TGCGCCAGCAGCTGGGGGGACTCCGACAATGAGCAGTTCTTC; CDR3: CASSWGDSDNEQFF
D: TRBD1; J: TRBJ2-7; V: TRBV30; size: NA; DNA: TGTGCCTGGAGCCTATGGTCGAGACAGGGGGCCTACGAGCAGTACTTC; CDR3: CAWSLWSRQGAYEQYF
D: NA; J: TRBJ2-3; V: TRBV6-5; size: NA; DNA: TGTGCCAGCAGTTACAGCTTCGCGGACTGGCGGTATTTT; CDR3: CASSYSFADWRYF
D: TRBD2; J: TRBJ2-7; V: TRBV28; size: NA; DNA: TGTGCCAGCAGTTTAGCGGGGGTTCCCCCCTACGAGCAGTACTTC; CDR3: CASSLAGVPPYEQYF
D: TRBD1; J: TRBJ1-5; V: TRBV2; size: NA; DNA: TGTGCCAGCAGTGAGTACAGGGGGCTAGGACAGCCCCAGCATTTT; CDR3: CASSEYRGLGQPQHF
D: NA; J: TRBJ2-7; V: TRBV18; size: NA; DNA: TGTGCCAGCTCATCCAGGGTCGGGAGCGACGAGCAGTACTTC; CDR3: CASSSRVGSDEQYF
D: NA; J: TRBJ2-1; V: TRBV5-1; size: NA; DNA: TGCGCCAGCAGCTTGTCCTTGACAGGACCGAACATCTACAATGAGCAGTTCTTC; CDR3: CASSLSLTGPNIYNEQFF
D: TRBD2; J: TRBJ2-1; V: TRBV5-6; size: NA; DNA: TGTGCCAGCAGCTTGGCCACCTCCGGACTAGCGGGGGGTAGGAGGCAGTTCTTC; CDR3: CASSLATSGLAGGRRQFF
D: NA; J: TRBJ1-5; V: TRBV5-6; size: NA; DNA: TGTGCCAGCAGCCGCCGGGACATATTCAATCAGCCCCAGCATTTT; CDR3: CASSRRDIFNQPQHF
D: NA; J: TRBJ1-1; V: TRBV28; size: NA; DNA: TGTGCCAGCAGGCGACAGGAGAACACTGAAGCTTTCTTT; CDR3: CASRRQENTEAFF
D: NA; J: TRBJ1-1; V: TRBV11-3; size: NA; DNA: TGTGCCAGCAGTTCTAACACTGAAGCTTTCTTT; CDR3: CASSSNTEAFF
D: NA; J: TRBJ2-5; V: TRBV30; size: few; DNA: TGTGCCTGGAGCACGGGGGAGACCCAGTACTTC; CDR3: CAWSTGETQYF
D: TRBD2; J: TRBJ2-1; V: TRBV19; size: few; DNA: TGTGCCAGTAGTATGGGGACTAGCGGGATGAATGAGCAGTTCTTC; CDR3: CASSMGTSGMNEQFF
D: NA; J: TRBJ1-2; V: TRBV5-4; size: NA; DNA: TGTGCCAGCAGCTTGGTCGGCAGGACAAACTATGGCTACACCTTC; CDR3: CASSLVGRTNYGYTF
D: TRBD1; J: TRBJ1-1; V: TRBV6-6; size: NA; DNA: TGTGCCAGCAGTCTGACAGGGCCCACTGAAGCTTTCTTT; CDR3: CASSLTGPTEAFF
D: TRBD1; J: TRBJ1-2; V: TRBV29-1; size: NA; DNA: TGCAGCGTTGGCCACCTGACCGGGACAGTGCTTGGCTATGGCTACACCTTC; CDR3: CSVGHLTGTVLGYGYTF
D: TRBD2; J: TRBJ2-2; V: TRBV23-1; size: NA; DNA: TGCGCCAGTAGCGGGAGCGGAACCGGGGAGCTGTTTTTT; CDR3: CASSGSGTGELFF
D: NA; J: TRBJ2-1; V: TRBV7-8; size: NA; DNA: TGTGCCAGCAGCAGGGGGGGGGCAGGTCCCCCCTACAATGAGCAGTTCTTC; CDR3: CASSRGGAGPPYNEQFF
D: TRBD1; J: TRBJ1-3; V: TRBV7-2; size: NA; DNA: TGTGCCAGCAGTTCACTTCCGGGACAGGGGTTTTCAGGAAACACCATATATTTT; CDR3: CASSSLPGQGFSGNTIYF
D: NA; J: TRBJ1-1; V: TRBV7-2; size: NA; DNA: TGTGCCAGCAGCTTAGTATTGGGGCTGCAGAAGGGGATCTTT; CDR3: CASSLVLGLQKGIF
D: NA; J: TRBJ1-2; V: TRBV15; size: few; DNA: TGTGCCACCAGCAGAGAGGACAGAAACTATGGCTACACCTTC; CDR3: CATSREDRNYGYTF
D: TRBD2; J: TRBJ2-1; V: TRBV19; size: NA; DNA: TGTGCCAGTAACGGACTAGCGGCCTACAATGAGCAGTTCTTC; CDR3: CASNGLAAYNEQFF
D: TRBD1; J: TRBJ2-5; V: TRBV28; size: NA; DNA: TGTGCCAGCAGTCCATTCGACAGGGCACGGGAGACCCAGTACTTC; CDR3: CASSPFDRARETQYF
D: TRBD1; J: TRBJ2-2; V: TRBV5-1; size: NA; DNA: TGCGCCAGCAGCTTGAGGGACAGGGCTACCGGGGAGCTGTTTTTT; CDR3: CASSLRDRATGELFF
D: NA; J: TRBJ1-1; V: TRBV18; size: NA; DNA: TGTGCCAGCTCACCACCATTGCGGGCCACTGAAGCTTTCTTT; CDR3: CASSPPLRATEAFF
D: NA; J: TRBJ2-1; V: TRBV5-1; size: NA; DNA: TGCGCCAGCAGCTTGGATTCCGGGAGTAGGTACAATGAGCAGTTCTTC; CDR3: CASSLDSGSRYNEQFF
D: TRBD1; J: TRBJ1-2; V: TRBV28; size: NA; DNA: TGTGCCAGCAGCTACCTTACAGGGACAGACCTGGCTCGGTCGGGCTACACCTTC; CDR3: CASSYLTGTDLARSGYTF
D: TRBD2; J: TRBJ2-5; V: TRBV11-2; size: few; DNA: TGTGCCAGCAGCTCCGGACTAGCGGCCCAAGAGACCCAGTACTTC; CDR3: CASSSGLAAQETQYF
D: NA; J: TRBJ1-1; V: TRBV4-2; size: few; DNA: TGTGCCAGCAGCCAAGAACAGGGTAGAGCTTTCTTT; CDR3: CASSQEQGRAFF
D: TRBD2; J: TRBJ2-3; V: TRBV18; size: NA; DNA: TGTGCCAGCTCGCTAACTAGCGGATCTAGCACAGATACGCAGTATTTT; CDR3: CASSLTSGSSTDTQYF
D: NA; J: TRBJ2-1; V: TRBV11-2; size: NA; DNA: TGTGCCAGCAGTTCAACAGGGGCGGGGTACAATGAGCAGTTCTTC; CDR3: CASSSTGAGYNEQFF
D: TRBD2; J: TRBJ2-7; V: TRBV27; size: NA; DNA: TGTGCCAGCAGTTGGATCCGGACTAGCGGGGACCCCTACGAGCAGTACTTC; CDR3: CASSWIRTSGDPYEQYF
D: TRBD2; J: TRBJ2-7; V: TRBV4-3; size: NA; DNA: TGCGCCAGCAGCCAGGTCGCGGGACTAGCGGGCGGGCAGTACTTC; CDR3: CASSQVAGLAGGQYF
D: NA; J: TRBJ2-7; V: TRBV25-1; size: NA; DNA: TGTGCCAGCAGTCCGAGTCGGGGGTACTACGAGCAGTACTTC; CDR3: CASSPSRGYYEQYF
D: NA; J: TRBJ2-7; V: TRBV9; size: NA; DNA: TGTGCCAGCAGCGTAGAAGCGGGTGCGTCCTACGAGCAGTACTTC; CDR3: CASSVEAGASYEQYF
D: TRBD2; J: TRBJ2-3; V: TRBV4-3; size: NA; DNA: TGCGCCAGCAGCCAAGATTCCCTAGCGGGAGAGGTGGGCACAGATACGCAGTATTTT; CDR3: CASSQDSLAGEVGTDTQYF
D: NA; J: TRBJ1-5; V: TRBV11-3; size: NA; DNA: TGTGCCAGCAGCTTATCAGGGGCAAATCAGCCCCAGCATTTT; CDR3: CASSLSGANQPQHF
D: TRBD1; J: TRBJ1-2; V: TRBV30; size: NA; DNA: TGTGCCTGGAGACTAGGCAGGGGGACTGGCTACACCTTC; CDR3: CAWRLGRGTGYTF
D: NA; J: TRBJ1-2; V: TRBV6-1; size: NA; DNA: TGTGCCAGCAGTGAGACCGGGGAGGGTACCTACACCTTC; CDR3: CASSETGEGTYTF
D: TRBD1; J: TRBJ1-1; V: TRBV25-1; size: NA; DNA: TGTGCCAGCAGCAAAGGGGGCCGCGGGACTGAAGCTTTCTTT; CDR3: CASSKGGRGTEAFF
D: NA; J: TRBJ1-2; V: TRBV6-6; size: NA; DNA: TGTGCCAGCAGCGAGACAGGACCCCTGGGGGGCTACACCTTC; CDR3: CASSETGPLGGYTF
D: NA; J: TRBJ1-5; V: TRBV30; size: NA; DNA: TGTGCCTGGAGTGGTGGACAAAGTAATCAGCCCCAGCATTTT; CDR3: CAWSGGQSNQPQHF
D: TRBD2; J: TRBJ2-7; V: TRBV18; size: NA; DNA: TGTGCCAGCTCGGCTAGCGGGAGCTCCTACGAGCAGTACTTC; CDR3: CASSASGSSYEQYF
D: NA; J: TRBJ2-3; V: TRBV28; size: NA; DNA: TGTGCCAGCAGTCCCCTACGGGGGAGCGACACAGATACGCAGTATTTT; CDR3: CASSPLRGSDTDTQYF
D: NA; J: TRBJ2-7; V: TRBV7-9; size: NA; DNA: TGTGCCAGCAGCTCGACCGGGACACCGCCCTACGAGCAGTACTTC; CDR3: CASSSTGTPPYEQYF
D: NA; J: TRBJ2-7; V: TRBV4-3; size: NA; DNA: TGCGCCAGCAGCCAAGCGACTGGCGCCTACTACGAGCAGTACTTC; CDR3: CASSQATGAYYEQYF
D: TRBD2; J: TRBJ2-5; V: TRBV18; size: once; DNA: TGTGCCAGCTCCCAGGGACTAGCGGGAGATGAGACCCAGTACTTC; CDR3: CASSQGLAGDETQYF
D: NA; J: TRBJ1-1; V: TRBV5-6; size: NA; DNA: TGTGCCAGCAGCTTCGTGAACACTGAAGCTTTCTTT; CDR3: CASSFVNTEAFF